Below, 10 T cell receptor beta chains from the same sample are listed, as sequenced in a study of blood T cell repertoires in COVID-19 (dated by TCRdb to the early 2020s). Libraries were constructed by the immunoSEQ multiplex PCR assay. This immuneACCESS table, as held by TCRdb, lists in-frame sequences with V and J called but not all clones. Of the missing ones, under half trace to an unresolved V gene in checked studies; the others have no known cause. Across this sample there are 35,000 to 50,000 clones, with approximately 90% seen only once. Just under 9.5% of the sample is taken by the ten largest. Sequenced sample: peripheral blood. These receptor sequences come from a man in his forties or fifties with active COVID-19.

This sequence joins TRBV2 and TRBJ1-2, with D perhaps matching TRBD1 (5 bases). Trimming removed 6 bases at V and 8 bases at J, with 19 bases between. The CDR3 has 14 residues. Germline CDR1 and CDR2: SNHLY and FYNNEI. CDR3 in DNA: TGTGCCAGCAGCCGAGGTGGGGCAGGGAAGGGCTACACCTTC. Residues: CASSRGGAGKGYTF. Based on the CDR3 plus reference TRBV2 and TRBJ1-2, the full variable domain is EPEVTQTPSHQVTQMGQEVILRCVPISNHLYFYWYRQILGQKVEFLVSFYNNEISEKSEIFDDQFSVERPDGSNFTLKIRSTKLEDSAMYFCASSRGGAGKGYTFGSGTRLTVV.

The rearrangement uses TRBV5-1 and TRBJ2-1, with 11 bases identical to TRBD2. V lost 0 bases to trimming and J lost 5 bases; unmatched junction nucleotides: 4. The germline V gene has CDR1 SGHRS and CDR2 YFSETQ. There are 16 residues in the CDR3. The CDR3 DNA sequence: TGCGCCAGCAGCTTGGGTAGCGGGAGGGGGAACAATGAGCAGTTCTTC. As protein: CASSLGSGRGNNEQFF.

The chain has TRBV28 and TRBJ2-3, with 9 bases identical to TRBD2. V was clipped by 2 bases and J by 0 bases; unmatched bases: 9. This CDR3 contains 18 residues. The germline V gene has CDR1 MDHEN and CDR2 SYDVKM. CDR3 residues: CASSLVLAGLSSTDTQYF. CDR3 nucleotides: TGTGCCAGCAGTTTAGTCCTAGCGGGATTATCTAGCACAGATACGCAGTATTTT.

The chain combines TRBV30 with TRBJ2-1; 15 bases align to TRBD2. The CDR3 length is 15 residues. Losses at the gene ends were 3 bases for V and 4 bases for J; bases not matched to a gene: 1. Germline V CDR1 and CDR2: GTSNPN, SVGIG (reference sequence). The CDR3 DNA sequence: TGTGCCTGGAGCGGACTAGCGGGAGGGTACAATGAGCAGTTCTTC. This encodes CAWSGLAGGYNEQFF.

Judged by abundance, this clone is medium-sized. The gene calls are TRBV4-1 and TRBJ1-5; D is ambiguous. The V end lost 2 bases, the J end lost 5 bases, and 13 bases lay between the germline ends. CDR3 length: 15 amino acids. Germline V lookup: CDR1 MGHRA, CDR2 YSYEKL. CDR3 in DNA: TGCGCCAGCAGCCAAAGCCGGGAGCCCCATCAGCCCCAGCATTTT. Residues: CASSQSREPHQPQHF.

The J gene is TRBJ2-5, the V gene TRBV27; 11 nucleotides agree with TRBD2. Germline-derived CDR1 and CDR2 are MNHEY and SMNVEV (reference sequence). The CDR3 consists of 14 residues. V lost 4 bases and J lost 5; bases outside the gene matches: 3. As DNA, the CDR3 is TGTGCCAGCAGTTCACTAGCGGGAGTGGAGACCCAGTACTTC. The encoded protein is CASSSLAGVETQYF.

This clone has a handful of counts. In DNA form, the CDR3 reads TGTGCCAGCAAAGACTGGCCGACCCTAAGCTCCTACGAGCAGTACTTC. Translating gives CASKDWPTLSSYEQYF. The chain is built from TRBV2 and TRBJ2-7; D ambiguous. V was clipped by 7 bases and J by 0 bases, with 19 bases between them. CDR1 is SNHLY, CDR2 FYNNEI, per germline. The CDR3 length is 16 residues.

The genes are TRBV5-4 and TRBJ1-1, with a possible D match to TRBD1 (5 bases). The CDR3 loop spans 13 amino acids. The germline CDR1 and CDR2 sequences are SGHNT and YYREEE (reference sequence). Between the trimmed V and J ends, which lost 4 bases and 7 bases, there was a span of 14 bases. The CDR3 region is CASSPGGWGEAFF. The CDR3 DNA reads as TGTGCCAGCAGCCCCGGGGGGTGGGGTGAAGCTTTCTTT.

V and J are TRBV18 and TRBJ1-2; 7 bases line up with TRBD1. The trim removed 5 bases at V and 7 bases at J, leaving 10 bases unmatched. The germline CDR1 and CDR2 sequences are KGHSH and LQKENI. This CDR3 is built from 14 residues. The CDR3 DNA reads TGTGCCAGCTCATCCGGGACAGACTTTGTTGGCTACACCTTC. It translates to CASSSGTDFVGYTF. Using reference TRBV18 and TRBJ1-2 for the parts outside the CDR3, the full variable domain is NAGVMQNPRHLVRRRGQEARLRCSPMKGHSHVYWYRQLPEEGLKFMVYLQKENIIDESGMPKERFSAEFPKEGPSILRIQQVVRGDSAAYFCASSSGTDFVGYTFGSGTRLTVV.

V and J are TRBV28 and TRBJ1-6, with 9 nucleotides matching TRBD1. The V segment lost 3 bases and the J segment 10 bases; nucleotides outside the gene matches: 4. This CDR3 spans 14 amino acids. CDR1 and CDR2 from the germline V gene are MDHEN and SYDVKM. The CDR3 region is CASSFRDRVSPLHF. CDR3 sequence (DNA): TGTGCCAGCAGTTTCCGGGACAGGGTATCACCCCTCCACTTT.